This T cell receptor beta chain was sequenced during a study of cytomegalovirus exposure and HLA in healthy donors. In germline, CDR1 is LGHNA, CDR2 YNFKEQ. The CDR3 is 16 amino acids. Trimming cost V 0 bases and J 8 bases; bases outside gene matches: 13. Both 60 Vbeta primers and 13 Jbeta primers went into the PCR. Sequencing was performed with immunoSEQ multiplex PCR; in TCRdb, only in-frame clones are kept and a portion is missing. The sample comprises about 280,000 clones, 70% to 90% of which are singletons, and roughly 2.3% rests with the top ten. The origin of this receptor is a woman aged 18-29 years in good health and CMV-seronegative. The chain recombines TRBV4-2 with TRBJ2-7, with TRBD1 matching 7 bases. The sequenced sample consisted of PBMCs. CDR3 protein: CASSQERWDSSTKQYF. The CDR3 DNA follows: TGTGCCAGCAGCCAAGAGAGGTGGGACAGTTCTACGAAGCAGTACTTC.